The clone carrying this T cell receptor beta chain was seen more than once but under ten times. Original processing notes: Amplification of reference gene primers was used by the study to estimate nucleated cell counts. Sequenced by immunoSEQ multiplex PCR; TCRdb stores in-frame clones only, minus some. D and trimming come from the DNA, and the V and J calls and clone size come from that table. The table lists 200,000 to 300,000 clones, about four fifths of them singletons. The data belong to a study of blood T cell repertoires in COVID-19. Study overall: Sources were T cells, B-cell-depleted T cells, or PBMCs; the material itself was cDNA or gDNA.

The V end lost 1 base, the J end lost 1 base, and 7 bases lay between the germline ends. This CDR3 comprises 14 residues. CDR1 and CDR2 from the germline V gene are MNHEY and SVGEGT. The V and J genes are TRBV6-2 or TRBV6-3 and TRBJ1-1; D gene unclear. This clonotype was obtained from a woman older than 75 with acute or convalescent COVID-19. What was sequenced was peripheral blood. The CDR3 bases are TGTGCCAGCAGTTACTTAGAAGAGAACACTGAAGCTTTCTTT. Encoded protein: CASSYLEENTEAFF.